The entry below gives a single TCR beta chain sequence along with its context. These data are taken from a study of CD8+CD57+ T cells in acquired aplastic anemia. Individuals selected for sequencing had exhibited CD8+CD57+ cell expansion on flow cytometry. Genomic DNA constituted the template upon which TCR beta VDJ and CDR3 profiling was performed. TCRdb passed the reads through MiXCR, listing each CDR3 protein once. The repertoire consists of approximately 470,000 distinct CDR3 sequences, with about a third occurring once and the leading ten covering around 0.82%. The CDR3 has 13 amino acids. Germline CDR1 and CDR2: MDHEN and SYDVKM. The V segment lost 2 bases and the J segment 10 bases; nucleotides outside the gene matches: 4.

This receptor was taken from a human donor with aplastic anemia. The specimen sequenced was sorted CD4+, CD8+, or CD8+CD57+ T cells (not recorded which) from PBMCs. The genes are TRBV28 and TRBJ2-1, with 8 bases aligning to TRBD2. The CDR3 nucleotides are TGTGCCAGCAGTTTAAGCGGGAGTGGCGAGCAGTTCTTC. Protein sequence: CASSLSGSGEQFF. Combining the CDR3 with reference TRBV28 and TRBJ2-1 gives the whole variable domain DVKVTQSSRYLVKRTGEKVFLECVQDMDHENMFWYRQDPGLGLRLIYFSYDVKMKEKGDIPEGYSVSREKKERFSLILESASTNQTSMYLCASSLSGSGEQFFGPGTRLTVL.